This TCR beta chain is drawn from a study of T cell responses to AZD1222 COVID-19 vaccine. Study results and limitations: White British ancestry dominated among donors, who included more females, and clonal diversity was possibly underestimated. Per reports, nearly half of all spike-specific TCRs target regions that are unmutated in variants. No repertoire was sampled before or during the peak T cell response, only after it. Spike-specific TCR breadth and depth both grew after two AZD1222 doses.

Germline CDR1 and CDR2: MNHEY and SMNVEV (reference sequence). V lost 6 bases and J lost 1; bases outside the gene matches: 5. The CDR3 totals 15 residues. Of note for this clone: The antigen is not known.

The repertoire was sequenced with immunoSEQ multiplex PCR; TCRdb's copy has only in-frame clones and lacks some. The data show about 130,000 clones, roughly 93% seen once. The clonotype comes from an adult in good health. The V call is TRBV27, the J call TRBJ2-3; 9 bases fit TRBD2. Here the sequenced sample was peripheral blood, taken on day 0 of AZD1222 vaccination. The CDR3 region is CASRGTSPRTDTQYF. The CDR3 DNA reads as TGTGCCAGCAGAGGGACTAGCCCCCGCACAGATACGCAGTATTTT.